Reported below is one T cell receptor (beta chain). Source study methods: Using reference gene primer amplification, nucleated cell counts were estimated. TCRdb's table, derived via immunoSEQ multiplex PCR, lists solely in-frame clones and lacks some. V and J calls and clone size follow that table, whereas D and trimming were derived from the DNA. Altogether under 25,000 clones are present, about 89% being singletons, with the ten largest covering roughly 29%. The source of the sample is a study of blood T cell repertoires in COVID-19. For the study at large: COVID-19 samples from acute and convalescent phases originated in the United States, Italy and Spain. PBMCs, B-cell-depleted T cells, or T cells were the source of the cDNA or gDNA that made up the material.

Germline trimming cut 6 bases from V and 4 bases from J; bases unmatched to any gene: 4. Germline V CDR1 and CDR2: MNHEY, SMNVEV (reference sequence). CDR3 length: 13 amino acids. This TCR was sampled from a woman in her 70s with active COVID-19. What was sequenced was peripheral blood. The chain couples TRBV27 to TRBJ1-2; 8 positions match TRBD1. In DNA, the CDR3 is TGTGCCAGCAGCCAGGGGGCGGGCTATGGCTACACCTTC. It is translated as CASSQGAGYGYTF.